What follows is one TCR beta chain and its context. This CDR3 is also generated by other DNA sequences in the sample. CDR1 LNHDA and CDR2 SQIVND come from the germline V gene (reference sequence). The V end lost 0 bases, the J end lost 1 base, and 7 bases lay between the germline ends. CDR3 length: 15 residues. Authors' processing steps: Amplified reference gene primers provided the basis for estimating nucleated cell counts. Generated by immunoSEQ multiplex PCR, the TCRdb table keeps only in-frame clones and is missing some. D and trimming were read from the DNA, whereas the V and J calls and clone size are those reported in that table. The sample lists roughly 150,000 clones, 80% to 90% occurring once. This sample was taken from a study of blood T cell repertoires in COVID-19. Study-wide context: Specimens from acute and convalescent COVID-19 originated in the United States, Italy and Spain. The cDNA or gDNA used as material had been derived from T cells, B-cell-depleted T cells, or PBMCs.

During active infection, Seattle patients enrolled and were then monitored through disease. The rearrangement uses TRBV19 and TRBJ1-5, with D possibly matching TRBD1 (5 bases). This TCR derives from a man between 18 and 29 years old with COVID-19, enrolled during active disease. The sample consisted of peripheral blood. The CDR3 loop reads CASSIDRGSNQPQHF. CDR3 sequence (DNA): TGTGCCAGTAGTATAGATCGGGGGAGCAATCAGCCCCAGCATTTT. Combining the CDR3 with reference TRBV19 and TRBJ1-5 gives the whole variable domain DGGITQSPKYLFRKEGQNVTLSCEQNLNHDAMYWYRQDPGQGLRLIYYSQIVNDFQKGDIAEGYSVSREKKESFPLTVTSAQKNPTAFYLCASSIDRGSNQPQHFGDGTRLSIL.